These T cell receptor beta chains were read from a single sample in a study of blood T cells in healthy people across ages. TCRdb recomputed calls from the 5' RACE reads with MiXCR, one row per CDR3 protein. This table holds more than 1,400,000 distinct CDR3 sequences, roughly 40% found once. The sample taken for sequencing was blood. The receptors here all came from a woman aged 18-29 years in good health. Both conserved end residues are part of each CDR3. The D gene is left open where the match is weak. Clone size appears in some rows only: once, few, many, or a class for an expanded clone.

D gene: .; clone size: .; V gene: TRBV28; J gene: TRBJ1-5; CDR3 DNA: TGTGCCAGACCCTTAGGGGGTACGGATCAGCCCCAGCATTTT; CDR3 protein: CARPLGGTDQPQHF
D gene: .; clone size: .; V gene: TRBV2; J gene: TRBJ1-5; CDR3 DNA: TGTGCCAGCAGTGAAGAGGAGGGTCAGCCCCAGCATTTT; CDR3 protein: CASSEEEGQPQHF
D gene: TRBD1; clone size: .; V gene: TRBV7-9; J gene: TRBJ2-3; CDR3 DNA: TGTGCCAGCAGCTTGGGACAGCCGCTTGCTACGCAGTATTTT; CDR3 protein: CASSLGQPLATQYF
D gene: TRBD1; clone size: .; V gene: TRBV2; J gene: TRBJ1-6; CDR3 DNA: TGTGCCAGCAGCCTGACAGGGGGAAGGTCACCCCTCCACTTT; CDR3 protein: CASSLTGGRSPLHF
D gene: .; clone size: .; V gene: TRBV20-1; J gene: TRBJ2-3; CDR3 DNA: TGCAGTGCTAGGGCGTTGAGGGGGGAAGATACGCAGTGTTTT; CDR3 protein: CSARALRGEDTQCF
D gene: .; clone size: .; V gene: TRBV6-6; J gene: TRBJ1-2; CDR3 DNA: TGTGCCAGCAGTTACTCGTATCGGGGTAGCGGCCGAGGCTACACCTTC; CDR3 protein: CASSYSYRGSGRGYTF
D gene: TRBD2; clone size: many; V gene: TRBV11-2; J gene: TRBJ2-1; CDR3 DNA: TGTGCCAGCAGCCAGACTAGCGGGGGGGCTAATGAGCAGTTCTTC; CDR3 protein: CASSQTSGGANEQFF
D gene: TRBD1; clone size: few; V gene: TRBV20-1; J gene: TRBJ1-4; CDR3 DNA: TGCAGTGCTATCACAGGGGGAAGTAGGGAGTTAGGGTTGGAAGAAAAACTGTTTTTT; CDR3 protein: CSAITGGSRELGLEEKLFF
D gene: .; clone size: few; V gene: TRBV6-6; J gene: TRBJ2-7; CDR3 DNA: TGTGCCAGCCGGAGTGCGGAGAGCTCCTACGAGCAGTACTTC; CDR3 protein: CASRSAESSYEQYF
D gene: TRBD2; clone size: few; V gene: TRBV3-1; J gene: TRBJ2-3; CDR3 DNA: TGTGCCAGCAGCCAAGAAGCGACGGGCGGGAGGTCGGATACGCAGTATTTT; CDR3 protein: CASSQEATGGRSDTQYF
D gene: .; clone size: once; V gene: TRBV28; J gene: TRBJ1-1; CDR3 DNA: TGTGCCAGCAGTACCCCCTATCTTGAAGCTTTCTTT; CDR3 protein: CASSTPYLEAFF
D gene: TRBD2; clone size: .; V gene: TRBV11-2; J gene: TRBJ2-3; CDR3 DNA: TGTGCCAGCAGCTTCCCGACTAGCGGGAGTTCGACAGATACGCGGTATTTT; CDR3 protein: CASSFPTSGSSTDTRYF
D gene: .; clone size: .; V gene: TRBV3-1; J gene: TRBJ1-1; CDR3 DNA: TGTGCCAGCTGTCCCCGCGCGACGTATTCTGAAGCTTTCTTT; CDR3 protein: CASCPRATYSEAFF
D gene: .; clone size: .; V gene: TRBV11-3; J gene: TRBJ2-5; CDR3 DNA: TGTGCCAGCAGCTTAGGGTCCGGGGGAGGACAAGAGACCCAGTACTTC; CDR3 protein: CASSLGSGGGQETQYF
D gene: TRBD2; clone size: few; V gene: TRBV9; J gene: TRBJ2-1; CDR3 DNA: TGTGCCAGCAGCGCCGGACTAGCCGCAACGGGTGAGCAGTTCTTC; CDR3 protein: CASSAGLAATGEQFF
D gene: .; clone size: .; V gene: TRBV10-3; J gene: TRBJ1-2; CDR3 DNA: TGTGCCACCCCGGACGATCTTAACTATGGCTACACCTTC; CDR3 protein: CATPDDLNYGYTF
D gene: .; clone size: .; V gene: TRBV28; J gene: TRBJ2-6; CDR3 DNA: TGTGCCAGCAGTCCGGTCCACTACGAAGGCTCTGGGGCCAACGTCCTGACTTTC; CDR3 protein: CASSPVHYEGSGANVLTF
D gene: TRBD2; clone size: few; V gene: TRBV3-1; J gene: TRBJ2-3; CDR3 DNA: TGTGCCAGCAGCCGGCTGGGGGGGACAGATACGCAGTATTTT; CDR3 protein: CASSRLGGTDTQYF
D gene: .; clone size: few; V gene: TRBV4-1; J gene: TRBJ2-3; CDR3 DNA: TGCGCCAGCAGCCAAAGTGTGGACCCCTCAGATACGCAGTATTTT; CDR3 protein: CASSQSVDPSDTQYF
D gene: .; clone size: .; V gene: TRBV9; J gene: TRBJ2-1; CDR3 DNA: TGTGCCAGCAGCGTAGTGAAGGGATGGAGTGAGCAGTTCTTC; CDR3 protein: CASSVVKGWSEQFF
D gene: .; clone size: once; V gene: TRBV3-1; J gene: TRBJ1-5; CDR3 DNA: TGTGCCTGCAGCCCCGGAGTCTATCAGCCCCAGCATTTT; CDR3 protein: CACSPGVYQPQHF
D gene: .; clone size: .; V gene: TRBV11-2; J gene: TRBJ2-2; CDR3 DNA: TGTGCCAGCAGCTTAGATCCGAGAGCTGGGGACGACACCGGGGAGCTGTTTTTT; CDR3 protein: CASSLDPRAGDDTGELFF
D gene: .; clone size: many; V gene: TRBV7-9; J gene: TRBJ2-1; CDR3 DNA: TGTGCCAGCAGCGAACAGGGTTCGAATGAGCAGTTCTTC; CDR3 protein: CASSEQGSNEQFF
D gene: TRBD2; clone size: .; V gene: TRBV20-1; J gene: TRBJ2-3; CDR3 DNA: TGCAGTACCGGGACTAGTACCGCAGATACGCAGTATTTT; CDR3 protein: CSTGTSTADTQYF
D gene: TRBD2; clone size: .; V gene: TRBV20-1; J gene: TRBJ2-7; CDR3 DNA: TGCAGTGCCACACTAGCGCGGGCCTACAATGAGCAGTACTTC; CDR3 protein: CSATLARAYNEQYF
D gene: .; clone size: .; V gene: TRBV10-3; J gene: TRBJ1-6; CDR3 DNA: TGTGCCATCAGCGTCGGTGATAATTCACCCCTCCACTTT; CDR3 protein: CAISVGDNSPLHF
D gene: .; clone size: .; V gene: TRBV11-2; J gene: TRBJ2-7; CDR3 DNA: TGTGCCAGCAGCTTAGACAGGGGGGGAAAGCAGTACTTC; CDR3 protein: CASSLDRGGKQYF
D gene: TRBD2; clone size: once; V gene: TRBV20-1; J gene: TRBJ2-1; CDR3 DNA: TGCAGTGCCCGTCAACCCGGGACTAGCGGGATCGGTGAGCAGTTCTTC; CDR3 protein: CSARQPGTSGIGEQFF
D gene: .; clone size: .; V gene: TRBV28; J gene: TRBJ2-2; CDR3 DNA: TGTGCCAGCACCAGGGAGGCAGGGGGGACCGGGGAGCTGTTTTTT; CDR3 protein: CASTREAGGTGELFF
D gene: .; clone size: few; V gene: TRBV20-1; J gene: TRBJ2-1; CDR3 DNA: TGCAGTGCTACCCCCTCGGAGGTCTGGGCGGGGTCCTACAATGAGCAGTTCTTC; CDR3 protein: CSATPSEVWAGSYNEQFF
D gene: TRBD1; clone size: .; V gene: TRBV5-1; J gene: TRBJ2-5; CDR3 DNA: TGCGCCAGCAGCTTCCAGACAGGGACCCAAGAGACCCAGTACTTC; CDR3 protein: CASSFQTGTQETQYF
D gene: TRBD2; clone size: .; V gene: TRBV10-3; J gene: TRBJ2-1; CDR3 DNA: TGTGCCATCAGTGAGGCTAGCGGGAGAAAATTGAATGAGCAGTTCTTC; CDR3 protein: CAISEASGRKLNEQFF
D gene: TRBD1; clone size: .; V gene: TRBV6-1; J gene: TRBJ2-1; CDR3 DNA: TGTGCCAGCAGTGAGACAGGGGTTTACAATGAGCAGTTCTTC; CDR3 protein: CASSETGVYNEQFF
D gene: TRBD1; clone size: .; V gene: TRBV2; J gene: TRBJ1-2; CDR3 DNA: TGTGCCAGCAGGGACAGGGAAGGGCCCTATGGCTACACCTTC; CDR3 protein: CASRDREGPYGYTF
D gene: .; clone size: many; V gene: TRBV5-1; J gene: TRBJ2-1; CDR3 DNA: TGCGCCAGCAGCTTTCCGGGGGATGAGCAGTTCTTC; CDR3 protein: CASSFPGDEQFF
D gene: .; clone size: few; V gene: TRBV6-1; J gene: TRBJ1-2; CDR3 DNA: TGTGCCAGCATGGAACAGGGTGCTCAACACTCAAACTATGGCTACACCTTC; CDR3 protein: CASMEQGAQHSNYGYTF
D gene: .; clone size: .; V gene: TRBV10-3; J gene: TRBJ1-1; CDR3 DNA: TGTGCCATTCGGGGAATTGAAAGCGTGAACACTGAAGCTTTCTTT; CDR3 protein: CAIRGIESVNTEAFF
D gene: .; clone size: few; V gene: TRBV4-2; J gene: TRBJ2-7; CDR3 DNA: TGTGCCAGCAGCCAAGAGGTAACTAGCTGGGAGCAGTACTTC; CDR3 protein: CASSQEVTSWEQYF
D gene: TRBD2; clone size: .; V gene: TRBV7-2; J gene: TRBJ2-5; CDR3 DNA: TGTGCTAGCAGCTTAGTGGTGGCTAGCGGCGAGACCCAGTACTTC; CDR3 protein: CASSLVVASGETQYF
D gene: .; clone size: few; V gene: TRBV7-9; J gene: TRBJ1-6; CDR3 DNA: TGTGCCAGCAGCTTAAAGGCACCTGACTATAATTCACCCCTCCACTTT; CDR3 protein: CASSLKAPDYNSPLHF
D gene: .; clone size: few; V gene: TRBV11-1; J gene: TRBJ2-2; CDR3 DNA: TGTGCCAGCAGCTTGGAGCGGGCGGGCACCGGGGAGCTGTTTTTT; CDR3 protein: CASSLERAGTGELFF
D gene: TRBD1; clone size: few; V gene: TRBV24-1; J gene: TRBJ2-7; CDR3 DNA: TGTGCCACCAGTGAGGTTGGGGGACAGAACTCCTACGAGCAGTACTTC; CDR3 protein: CATSEVGGQNSYEQYF
D gene: .; clone size: many; V gene: TRBV28; J gene: TRBJ2-3; CDR3 DNA: TGTGCCAGCAGCCCTCCCGTTCTAGCGACCAGAGGAACAGATACGCAGTATTTT; CDR3 protein: CASSPPVLATRGTDTQYF
D gene: .; clone size: .; V gene: TRBV5-1; J gene: TRBJ2-7; CDR3 DNA: TGCGCCAGCAGCTCGCAAGGGGGGACCTCCTACGAGCAGTACTTC; CDR3 protein: CASSSQGGTSYEQYF
D gene: .; clone size: few; V gene: TRBV10-3; J gene: TRBJ2-7; CDR3 DNA: TGTGCCATCAGTGAGTACGGGGAGCCGGCGGTAGAGCGGTACTTC; CDR3 protein: CAISEYGEPAVERYF
D gene: .; clone size: few; V gene: TRBV2; J gene: TRBJ2-7; CDR3 DNA: TGTGCCAGCAGTGATGAACGGGTGGCCTACGAGCAGTACTTC; CDR3 protein: CASSDERVAYEQYF
D gene: .; clone size: .; V gene: TRBV18; J gene: TRBJ2-3; CDR3 DNA: TGTGCCGGCTCACCCCTTCTATCGGATACGCAGTATTTT; CDR3 protein: CAGSPLLSDTQYF
D gene: .; clone size: .; V gene: TRBV6-2/TRBV6-3; J gene: TRBJ1-1; CDR3 DNA: TGTGCCAGCAGTTACTTGGTTCGGAACACTGAAGCTTTCTTT; CDR3 protein: CASSYLVRNTEAFF
D gene: TRBD2; clone size: few; V gene: TRBV5-4; J gene: TRBJ2-1; CDR3 DNA: TGTGCCAGCAGCTTGTCGTTGTTAGCGGGAGGGCCGCATGAGCAGTTCTTC; CDR3 protein: CASSLSLLAGGPHEQFF
D gene: TRBD2; clone size: .; V gene: TRBV20-1; J gene: TRBJ2-5; CDR3 DNA: TGCAGTGCAGTCAGGACTAGCGGGAGTGAGACCCAGTACTTC; CDR3 protein: CSAVRTSGSETQYF
D gene: TRBD1; clone size: .; V gene: TRBV2; J gene: TRBJ2-5; CDR3 DNA: TGTGCCAGCAGAAGGGACAGGGGCTTCTACGAGCGGTACTTC; CDR3 protein: CASRRDRGFYERYF
D gene: TRBD1; clone size: .; V gene: TRBV10-3; J gene: TRBJ2-1; CDR3 DNA: TGTGCCATCAGCGCCGGGACAGGTGTTTACAGTGAGCAGTTCTTC; CDR3 protein: CAISAGTGVYSEQFF
D gene: TRBD1; clone size: .; V gene: TRBV6-6; J gene: TRBJ2-7; CDR3 DNA: TGTGCCAGCGGCGGGACAGGAGGAGGCGAGCAGTACTTC; CDR3 protein: CASGGTGGGEQYF
D gene: TRBD2; clone size: .; V gene: TRBV4-1; J gene: TRBJ2-1; CDR3 DNA: TGCGCCAGCAGCCGAGGGGATAGCGGGATCTACAATGAGCAGTTCTTC; CDR3 protein: CASSRGDSGIYNEQFF
D gene: .; clone size: few; V gene: TRBV12-3/TRBV12-4; J gene: TRBJ1-1; CDR3 DNA: TGTGCCAGCAGTTTAAACAGGGCGAACACTGAAGCTTTCTTT; CDR3 protein: CASSLNRANTEAFF
D gene: TRBD1; clone size: .; V gene: TRBV28; J gene: TRBJ2-7; CDR3 DNA: TGTGCCAGCAGTCCCGTACCAGGGACAGCGGAAAATTACGAGCAGTACTTC; CDR3 protein: CASSPVPGTAENYEQYF
D gene: .; clone size: .; V gene: TRBV20-1; J gene: TRBJ2-1; CDR3 DNA: TGCAGTGCTAGTAAGCGGGCCTGGTACAATGAGCAGTTCTTC; CDR3 protein: CSASKRAWYNEQFF
D gene: TRBD2; clone size: .; V gene: TRBV5-1; J gene: TRBJ2-3; CDR3 DNA: TGCGCCAGCAGAATTAGCGGGCCCACAGATACGCAGTATTTT; CDR3 protein: CASRISGPTDTQYF
D gene: TRBD1; clone size: .; V gene: TRBV29-1; J gene: TRBJ1-2; CDR3 DNA: TGCAGCGTGGAAGAGGGAAGGGGGCTTGGCTACACCTTC; CDR3 protein: CSVEEGRGLGYTF